This T cell receptor (beta chain) was found in a study of blood T cell repertoires in COVID-19. At the level of the study: The study drew acute and convalescent COVID-19 samples from the United States, Italy and Spain. From T cells, B-cell-depleted T cells, or PBMCs came the material, which was cDNA or gDNA.

Per the authors' pipeline: Reference gene primer amplification gave nucleated cell count estimates. TCRdb's table, derived via immunoSEQ multiplex PCR, lists solely in-frame clones and lacks some. Clone size and the V and J calls come from that table; the DNA yielded D and trimming. Among about 6,600 clones, about nine tenths were seen once, and the ten largest hold around 9%. Per the germline V gene, CDR1 is SEHNR and CDR2 is FQNEAQ (reference sequence). V dropped 0 bases and J dropped 5; count of bases not matched to a gene: 0. The CDR3 is made up of 13 amino acids. The J gene is TRBJ2-5, the V gene TRBV7-9; 7 positions agree with TRBD2. The sequenced sample consisted of peripheral blood. The sequence derives from a human donor in a cohort sampled during active COVID-19. The donor label of this sample is uncertain. CDR3: CASSLAGGETQYF. The CDR3 DNA is TGTGCCAGCAGCTTAGCGGGGGGGGAGACCCAGTACTTC.